These 11 T cell receptor beta chains share one sample of origin, sequenced in a study of blood T cells in healthy people across ages. Using a J-beta primer mix together with a sample-barcoded 5' primer, a second PCR was run for about 6 to 12 cycles. TCRdb reprocessed the 5' RACE reads with MiXCR, giving one entry per CDR3 protein. The sample lists about 1.8 million distinct CDR3 sequences, 49% seen once, with roughly 2.1% in the top ten. The material sequenced was blood. These receptor sequences come from a woman between 40 and 55 years old in good health.

This clonotype was counted a few times. The rearrangement uses TRBV20-1 and TRBJ2-4, with 9 bases identical to TRBD1. The CDR3 runs to 15 residues. The V gene end was trimmed by 6 bases and the J gene end by 0 bases; junction bases not matched to a gene: 6. Germline V gene lookup returns CDR1 DFQATT and CDR2 SNEGSKA (reference sequence). CDR3 residues: CSANRQGEAKNIQYF. As DNA, the CDR3 is TGCAGTGCGAACCGACAGGGGGAAGCCAAAAACATTCAGTACTTC.

The chain recombines TRBV12-3 or TRBV12-4 with TRBJ1-5; maybe TRBD1 (6 bases). CDR3 size: 15 residues. The V and J ends lost 3 bases and 7 bases respectively, with 16 bases between them. CDR3 nucleotides: TGTGCCAGCAGTTTTGACAGGTTAGAGCGGCAGCCCCAGCATTTT. Amino acid sequence: CASSFDRLERQPQHF.

The gene calls are TRBV6-5 and TRBJ1-2, with TRBD1 identical over 8 bases. The V and J ends lost 4 bases and 4 bases, in that order; junction bases with no gene match: 5. CDR1 is MNHEY and CDR2 is SVGAGI in the germline V gene. The CDR3 totals 14 residues. The CDR3 DNA reads as TGTGCCAGCAGTTCGGACAGGGCTACCTATGGCTACACCTTC. It codes for CASSSDRATYGYTF.

This clonotype has a handful of counts. The V call is TRBV5-1, the J call TRBJ2-5, with D possibly matching TRBD1 (6 bases). The CDR3 totals 16 residues. From germline, CDR1 is SGHRS and CDR2 YFSETQ. V was pared by 5 bases and J by 4 bases, with 21 bases between. CDR3 sequence: CASRLLGQGITETQYF. CDR3 nucleotides: TGCGCCAGCAGATTGCTGGGGCAGGGGATTACAGAGACCCAGTACTTC.

This sequence joins TRBV6-5 and TRBJ2-1; 8 nucleotides match TRBD2. Trimming removed 2 bases from V and 1 base from J; junction bases left unmatched: 19. The CDR3 is 21 residues long. Germline assignment: CDR1 MNHEY and CDR2 SVGAGI. The CDR3, as DNA: TGTGCCAGCAGTTACCCCGAATTCGGAAGCGGGGGCCCAAAATCCTACAATGAGCAGTTCTTC. Its protein product is CASSYPEFGSGGPKSYNEQFF.

This clonotype was seen more than once but under ten times. The rearrangement uses TRBV7-6 and TRBJ2-7; 7 bases match TRBD2. V trimming: 2 bases; J trimming: 7 bases; junction bases outside the gene matches: 17. This CDR3 is 17 amino acids long. The germline CDR1 and CDR2 sequences are SGHVS and FNYEAQ. Here the CDR3 reads CASSLRSREDFKGEQYF. The CDR3 bases are TGTGCCAGCAGCTTAAGATCACGGGAGGACTTTAAGGGGGAGCAGTACTTC.

This clonotype showed up just a few times. The chain has TRBV29-1 and TRBJ2-3, with D unresolved. The ends were cut back, 5 bases at V and 6 bases at J, with 9 bases in the middle. Germline CDR1 reads SQVTM; CDR2 reads ANQGSEA. This CDR3 is 11 amino acids long. CDR3 protein: CSVLAVDTQYF. The CDR3 DNA reads as TGCAGCGTTCTCGCAGTTGATACGCAGTATTTT.

The rearrangement uses TRBV6-6 and TRBJ1-6; D remains unclear. The V and J ends lost 7 bases and 6 bases respectively, with 7 bases between them. The CDR3 length is 12 residues. Germline loops: CDR1 MNHNY, CDR2 SVGAGI (reference sequence). The CDR3, as DNA: TGTGCCAGCAACGCGGCTAATTCACCCCTCCACTTT. This codes for CASNAANSPLHF.

The rearrangement joins TRBV4-3 to TRBJ1-2; tentatively, D is TRBD1 (6 bases). The CDR3 extends over 13 amino acids. Germline V lookup: CDR1 LGHNA, CDR2 YSLEER. Trimming removed 0 bases at V and 13 bases at J, with 15 bases between. CDR3 DNA: TGCGCCAGCAGCCAAGATGGTTACAGGGCGTCCACCTTC. This codes for CASSQDGYRASTF.

V gene TRBV5-5 combines with J gene TRBJ2-1, with 9 nucleotides matching TRBD2. Germline V gene data show CDR1 as SGHKS and CDR2 as YYEKEE (reference sequence). The CDR3 extends over 17 amino acids. With 2 bases clipped from V and 4 bases from J, the junction kept 10 bases outside the gene matches. The DNA of the CDR3 is TGTGCCAGCAGCTTTCAGGCGGGGGGGAAGCCATACAATGAGCAGTTCTTC. It specifies CASSFQAGGKPYNEQFF.

V usage is TRBV4-2 and J usage is TRBJ1-4; TRBD1 matches at 8 bases. The CDR3 contains 16 residues. The germline gives CDR1 LGHNA, CDR2 YNFKEQ. The ends lost 0 bases at V and 2 bases at J; junction bases unmatched: 2. CDR3 nucleotide sequence: TGTGCCAGCAGCCAAGATCGACAGGGGACTAATGAAAAACTGTTTTTT. Residues: CASSQDRQGTNEKLFF.